These T cell receptor beta chains were read from a single sample in a study of identical twins. TCRdb ran MiXCR on the 5' RACE reads and lists one entry per CDR3 protein. The sample includes around 960,000 distinct CDR3 sequences, more than 9% of them seen just once. This sample also appeared in a second study, on yellow fever vaccine responses in identical twins.

Sequences were obtained from PBMCs. The receptors were gathered from a woman younger than 30 in good health. CDR3s leave out the opening cysteine and the closing phenylalanine or tryptophan. Fields, in order: CDR3 protein, J gene, V gene.

ASAPGQRISDYGYT TRBJ1-2 TRBV5-1
SARDLLLAYEQY TRBJ2-7 TRBV20-1
ASSERAGGFTGELF TRBJ2-2 TRBV6-4
ASLGDRFNEQF TRBJ2-1 TRBV2
ASSLVLGAGNIQY TRBJ2-4 TRBV7-9
ASSLGDLNSPLH TRBJ1-6 TRBV7-9
SARDTKQF TRBJ2-1 TRBV20-1
ASRLAGAPYQETQY TRBJ2-5 TRBV7-2
ASSDFPGVNQPQH TRBJ1-5 TRBV2
ASTRGTTNTGELF TRBJ2-2 TRBV5-1
ASGLSGTLREQY TRBJ2-7 TRBV12-5
SASRRLAGSDEQY TRBJ2-7 TRBV20-1
ASRTSVSYEQY TRBJ2-7 TRBV2